This TCR beta chain was documented in a study of beta chain features in type 1 diabetes (dated by TCRdb to between 2017 and 2018). Background for the entire study: Mean age, gender distribution, total cell number and subset yield were not different between patients and healthy donors. A total of about 110 million sorted cells were examined across all samples, and the number of cells per subset was strongly correlated with RNA yield. Regulatory and stem cell-like memory subsets were obtained from only 8 patients and roughly eight healthy donors, while naive and central memory subsets were obtained from all 30 or so donors. In the study, TCRB repertoires of sorted circulating CD4+ T cell subsets from recently diagnosed type 1 diabetes patients were compared with those of matched healthy donors.

The High Capacity cDNA Reverse Transcription Kit was used to reverse transcribe all of the isolated RNA, meaning that expressed TCRB transcripts were what got sequenced. Deep immunoSEQ sequencing was performed on naive, central memory and regulatory T cell samples, with an average of around 3.5 million total reads per sample. Sorted cells were lysed in RLT buffer and RNA was extracted with DNase-treated RNeasy Micro or Mini kits, depending on cell number. Each cell subset was processed separately to prevent cross-contamination, with patient and healthy donor samples processed together. TCRB sequences were amplified from cDNA with the immunoSEQ multiplex PCR, producing 87-bp fragments spanning the CDR3 region. Sequencing of the amplicons was done on the Illumina HiSeq platform. Per the original workflow: Synthetic template baselines were used to correct PCR bias computationally, reads within Hamming distance 2 were collapsed together, and singletons that could not be merged were discarded. Reads were aligned against IMGT so that V, D and J genes, CDR3 length and insertions or deletions at six rearrangement sites could be assigned. Within each subset, clonotype counts were normalized to sorted cell number, and only after that were true diversity and Gini coefficients computed with the tcR R package. The overlap coefficient, calculated on TCRB nucleotide sequences, was used to quantify repertoire sharing. Out-of-frame TCRB sequences from naive cells were analyzed to stand in for the pre-selection repertoire. The source is immuneACCESS, and TCRdb retained only in-frame sequences with V and J called. Part of the clones is not carried over; for the studies checked, unresolved V genes explain less than half of this, and the remainder is unexplained. The D gene and trimming were derived from the DNA, and the V and J assignments and clone size from that table. Recorded for this sample are under 450,000 clones; around 14% of them occurred a single time. Clones ranked in the top ten supply roughly 0.036% of the sample.

From each donor, a single peripheral blood sample of about 110 mL on average was drawn into heparinised tubes. Naive, central memory, regulatory and stem cell-like memory CD4+ T cells were sorted on a BD FACSAria II using a panel including CD45RO, CCR7, CD25, CD127, CD95 and CD27. A purity above 98% was achieved for all sorted populations. PBMCs were isolated right away by Lymphoprep density gradient centrifugation and were stained directly, without culture. So that batch effects would be minimized, each experiment stained and sorted samples in pairs, pairing one healthy donor with one patient. Results and caveats for the whole study, not just this receptor: Because cDNA was sequenced instead of genomic DNA, activated cells with high expression could be over-represented, although the groups did not differ in activation or CD3 levels. PCR may preferentially amplify shorter templates, but because patient and control samples were amplified and corrected together, any resulting skew would affect both groups equally. The naive, central memory and regulatory TCRB repertoires appeared to resemble one another more closely among patients than among healthy donors. At VDJ recombination sites, patients with type 1 diabetes made fewer insertions and deleted more nucleotides, a pattern implying thymic rearrangement abnormalities. HLA sub-analyses involved small numbers of individuals, so any influence of HLA type on TCRB rearrangement remained unresolved. In all four CD4+ subsets, TCRB CDR3 length was moderately but significantly shorter in type 1 diabetes patients.

To note about this clone: The clone's antigen remains unknown. Per-nucleotide qualities are absent, and no much larger clonotype sits a single base away.

Sequenced input: naive CD4+ T cells from blood. The cell subset or site label corresponds to: true naive CD4+ T cells. The sequence was obtained from a young man in good health.

The CDR3 amino acid sequence is: CASSNRANYGYTF. The bases read TGTGCCAGCAGCAACAGGGCTAACTATGGCTACACCTTC. The V gene is TRBV6-6 and the J gene is TRBJ1-2; the D gene is possibly TRBD1, with 6 bases matching. Spanning cysteine to phenylalanine, the CDR3 consists of 13 amino acids. The retained sequence is limited to the CDR3, 39 bases, with the frame set at the first base. The junction shows trimming of 6 bases on V and 0 bases on J, plus 8 bases between the germline ends. The germline V gene encodes CDR1 MNHNY and CDR2 SVGAGI (reference sequence).